This note documents a single T cell receptor beta chain sequence. Method: immunoSEQ multiplex PCR; TCRdb's copy keeps in-frame clones and lacks some. The sample holds 300,000 to 450,000 clones, about 89% seen once. The Seattle patients joined while their infection was active and were tracked longitudinally afterward. The sample is drawn from a study of blood T cell repertoires in COVID-19. Study background: T cells, B-cell-depleted T cells, or PBMCs provided the cDNA or gDNA that served as material.

CDR3 length: 12 amino acids. With V trimmed by 4 bases and J by 11 bases, 4 bases remained unmatched. Germline V CDR1 and CDR2: SGHTA, FQGTGA. The source is a woman aged 60-75 years with COVID-19, enrolled during active disease. Sequenced: peripheral blood. The rearrangement links TRBV7-3 to TRBJ1-1; 10 positions agree with TRBD1. CDR3 residues: CASSSGTGAAFF. CDR3 nucleotide sequence: TGTGCCAGCAGCTCCGGGACAGGGGCCGCTTTCTTT.